The 20 T cell receptor beta chains reported below all come from one sample, sequenced in a study of graft-versus-host responses after intestinal transplantation. This table comes from immunoSEQ multiplex PCR, and its TCRdb copy is limited to in-frame clones, with some not included. The table lists around 100,000 clones, 90% to 95% of them singletons. The antigens for these receptors are not known. The source was unstimulated CD8+ T cells sorted from spleen or lymph node cells, collected before transplant. These TCRs come from a human donor who was the organ donor for an intestinal transplant.

The table lists this clone with a count of one. The rearrangement uses TRBV5-1 and TRBJ1-1; D remains ambiguous. Germline V gene data show CDR1 as SGHRS and CDR2 as YFSETQ. The germline V and J ends were trimmed by 1 base and 3 bases, with 7 bases remaining between them. This CDR3 spans 13 amino acids. The CDR3 nucleotides read TGCGCCAGCAGCTTGAGGCCAGACACTGAAGCTTTCTTT. This sequence encodes CASSLRPDTEAFF.

J is TRBJ1-2 and V is TRBV10-2; D perhaps matches TRBD1 (5 bases). The CDR3 is 13 residues long. The ends were cut back, 5 bases at V and 4 bases at J, with 11 bases in the middle. Germline V CDR1 and CDR2: WSHSY, SAAADI. The CDR3 bases are TGCGCCAGCAGTCAGGGCTTCCTCTATGGCTACACCTTC. Its protein is CASSQGFLYGYTF.

The chain joins TRBV4-3 to TRBJ1-2; D gene uncertain. Germline loops: CDR1 LGHNA, CDR2 YSLEER. The CDR3 has 15 residues. Trimming took 2 bases from V and 5 from J, leaving 15 bases between them. The CDR3 spells CASSQRLAGSYGYTF. CDR3 nucleotide sequence: TGCGCCAGCAGCCAAAGGTTGGCCGGGTCATATGGCTACACCTTC.

The chain combines TRBV4-1 with TRBJ1-5, with unresolved D. The CDR3 consists of 15 residues. Per the germline V gene, CDR1 is MGHRA and CDR2 is YSYEKL. The V and J ends lost 2 bases and 2 bases respectively, with 10 bases between them. DNA of the CDR3: TGCGCCAGCAGCCAAAAGAATCTAGGCAATCAGCCCCAGCATTTT. It translates to CASSQKNLGNQPQHF.

CDR3 sequence reads: CASSPGGDTQYF. The CDR3 DNA sequence: TGTGCCAGCAGCCCTGGGGGGGATACGCAGTATTTT. The rearrangement uses TRBV4-2 and TRBJ2-3, with D possibly matching TRBD2 (6 bases). The CDR3 is made up of 12 amino acids. Germline CDR1 reads LGHNA; CDR2 reads YNFKEQ. The V end was cut by 4 bases, the J end by 6 bases, with 8 bases between.

The chain couples TRBV6-1 to TRBJ1-5; TRBD1 matches at 8 bases. Trimming took 2 bases from V and 0 from J; bases not matched to a gene: 12. Germline CDR1 is MNHNS and CDR2 is SASEGT. This CDR3 has 19 amino acids. In nucleotides, the CDR3 is TGTGCCAGCAGTGAACCCTCGCGTTACAGGGGGACTAGCAATCAGCCCCAGCATTTT. Protein sequence: CASSEPSRYRGTSNQPQHF.

The rearrangement joins TRBV4-1 to TRBJ2-7; the match to TRBD2 covers 8 bases. V trimming: 4 bases; J trimming: 4 bases; junction bases outside the gene matches: 12. Germline lookup yields CDR1 MGHRA and CDR2 YSYEKL. The CDR3 has 16 residues. CDR3 nucleotide sequence: TGCGCCAGCAGCCGGTTTACGGGAGGGCCGTCTTACGAGCAGTACTTC. Its translation: CASSRFTGGPSYEQYF.

This chain uses TRBV4-1 with TRBJ2-3; D gene unclear. This CDR3 region has 17 residues. The V end was cut by 0 bases, the J end by 0 bases, with 13 bases between. Germline values: CDR1 MGHRA, CDR2 YSYEKL. CDR3 region: CASSQDFPSRSTDTQYF. The CDR3 DNA reads TGCGCCAGCAGCCAAGATTTTCCTAGTCGAAGCACAGATACGCAGTATTTT.

The chain joins TRBV4-2 to TRBJ1-2; 12 bases agree with TRBD1. The V gene's germline CDR1 is LGHNA and CDR2 YNFKEQ. Trimming cost V 8 bases and J 5 bases; bases outside gene matches: 9. The CDR3 is made up of 15 amino acids. DNA of the CDR3: TGTGCCAGCTTTGGGACAGGGGGCGCTTATTATGGCTACACCTTC. Protein sequence: CASFGTGGAYYGYTF.

The chain joins TRBV27 to TRBJ2-7; either TRBD1 or TRBD2 may supply D (5 bases each). V was pared by 4 bases and J by 0 bases, with 16 bases between. Looked up from germline, CDR1 is MNHEY and CDR2 is SMNVEV (reference sequence). This CDR3 is built from 16 residues. CDR3 DNA: TGTGCCAGCAGTTCTTACTCCGGGACGGACTCCTACGAGCAGTACTTC. This translates into CASSSYSGTDSYEQYF.

This clone was detected once. The chain has TRBV4-1 and TRBJ2-7; TRBD2 aligns across 10 bases. This CDR3 is built from 15 residues. The V and J ends lost 3 bases and 3 bases, in that order; junction bases with no gene match: 5. The germline V gene has CDR1 MGHRA and CDR2 YSYEKL. In DNA form, the CDR3 reads TGCGCCAGCAGCCAGACACTAGCGGGGCTCTACGAGCAGTACTTC. Translating gives CASSQTLAGLYEQYF.

This chain connects TRBV28 to TRBJ2-7; 9 bases fit TRBD2. V gave up 6 bases and J gave up 4 bases; unmatched junction bases: 7. From germline, CDR1 is MDHEN and CDR2 SYDVKM. The CDR3 covers 14 residues. The CDR3 loop is CASSSSGITYEQYF. The CDR3 nucleotides read TGTGCCAGCAGCTCTAGCGGGATCACGTACGAGCAGTACTTC.

The V and J genes are TRBV4-1 and TRBJ1-5; 7 nucleotides match TRBD1. The germline gives CDR1 MGHRA, CDR2 YSYEKL. The CDR3 runs to 14 residues. Trimming took 4 bases from V and 4 from J; bases not matched to a gene: 4. CDR3 in amino acids: CASSPPGGNQPQHF. Written as DNA, the CDR3 is TGCGCCAGCAGCCCCCCAGGGGGAAATCAGCCCCAGCATTTT.

The V gene is TRBV7-9, the J gene TRBJ2-7; a weak D match, TRBD2 (7 bases). This CDR3 is 12 amino acids long. The germline V gene has CDR1 SEHNR and CDR2 FQNEAQ (reference sequence). V lost 5 bases to trimming and J lost 6 bases, with 11 bases between them. This chain's CDR3 is CASSLGGAEQYF. The CDR3 DNA reads TGTGCCAGCAGCCTTGGGGGGGCCGAGCAGTACTTC.

This chain connects TRBV11-3 to TRBJ1-2; D gene uncertain. The CDR3 contains 15 residues. In germline, CDR1 is SGHNT, CDR2 YENEEA. The ends were cut back, 0 bases at V and 2 bases at J, with 10 bases in the middle. DNA of the CDR3: TGTGCCAGCAGCTTAGACGACCGACCCAACTATGGCTACACCTTC. Its translation is CASSLDDRPNYGYTF.

The chain uses TRBV5-1 and TRBJ2-2; 7 bases line up with TRBD2. V trimming: 2 bases; J trimming: 0 bases; junction bases outside the gene matches: 4. The germline CDR1 and CDR2 sequences are SGHRS and YFSETQ. The CDR3 totals 16 residues. The CDR3 nucleotides read TGCGCCAGCAGCTTTAATCTAGCGGCGAACACCGGGGAGCTGTTTTTT. This encodes CASSFNLAANTGELFF.

The chain carries TRBV4-1 and TRBJ1-5; D is ambiguous. The germline V and J ends were trimmed by 0 bases and 3 bases, with 6 bases remaining between them. Germline V gene data show CDR1 as MGHRA and CDR2 as YSYEKL. The CDR3 spans 14 residues. The CDR3 protein is CASSQDAFNQPQHF. Written as DNA, the CDR3 is TGCGCCAGCAGCCAAGACGCTTTCAATCAGCCCCAGCATTTT.

The V call is TRBV2, the J call TRBJ2-7, with 7 bases matching TRBD1. Per germline, CDR1 SNHLY and CDR2 FYNNEI. The J segment lost 4 bases and the V segment lost 8 bases, leaving 20 bases of the junction unmatched. The CDR3 spans 17 residues. CDR3 sequence (DNA): TGTGCCAGCGGTGGTTGGTTCTGGGGCAGGGGGACGTACGAGCAGTACTTC. It specifies CASGGWFWGRGTYEQYF. Looking up the rest from reference TRBV2 and TRBJ2-7 gives the full variable domain: EPEVTQTPSHQVTQMGQEVILRCVPISNHLYFYWYRQILGQKVEFLVSFYNNEISEKSEIFDDQFSVERPDGSNFTLKIRSTKLEDSAMYFCASGGWFWGRGTYEQYFGPGTRLTVT.

The table lists this clone with a count of one. The chain carries TRBV5-7 and TRBJ1-1; no firm D call. TRBV5-7 is recorded as an ORF, its role being uncertain. The CDR3 covers 14 residues. The V end lost 5 bases, the J end lost 5 bases, and 16 bases lay between the germline ends. CDR3 sequence reads: CASSLEQPRTEAFF. Here the CDR3 DNA reads TGTGCCAGCAGTCTGGAGCAGCCCAGGACTGAAGCTTTCTTT.

This clone showed up just once. This rearrangement joins TRBV6-5 to TRBJ1-1; TRBD1 is a possible D gene (6 bases). This CDR3 spans 13 amino acids. Trimming cost V 0 bases and J 11 bases, with 13 bases left between them. Germline CDR1 is MNHEY and CDR2 is SVGAGI. CDR3 loop: CASSYSTGSGAFF. DNA of the CDR3: TGTGCCAGCAGTTACTCAACAGGGTCGGGGGCTTTCTTT.